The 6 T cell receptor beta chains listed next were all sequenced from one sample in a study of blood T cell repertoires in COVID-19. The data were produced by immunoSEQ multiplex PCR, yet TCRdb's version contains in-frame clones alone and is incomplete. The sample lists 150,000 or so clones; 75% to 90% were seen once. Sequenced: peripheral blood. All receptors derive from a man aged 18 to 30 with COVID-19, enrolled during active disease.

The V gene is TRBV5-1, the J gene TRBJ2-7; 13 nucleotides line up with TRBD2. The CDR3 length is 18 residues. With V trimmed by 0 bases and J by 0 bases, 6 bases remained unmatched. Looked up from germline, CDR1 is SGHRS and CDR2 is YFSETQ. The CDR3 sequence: CASSLGGLAGPSSYEQYF. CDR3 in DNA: TGCGCCAGCAGCTTGGGGGGACTAGCGGGACCCAGCTCCTACGAGCAGTACTTC.

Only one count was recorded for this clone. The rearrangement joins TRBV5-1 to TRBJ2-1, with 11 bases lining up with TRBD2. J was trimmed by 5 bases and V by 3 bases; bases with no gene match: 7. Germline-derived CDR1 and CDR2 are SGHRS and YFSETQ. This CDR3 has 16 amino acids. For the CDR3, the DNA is TGCGCCAGCAGCTCAATACTAGCGGGAGAAAACAATGAGCAGTTCTTC. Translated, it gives CASSSILAGENNEQFF.

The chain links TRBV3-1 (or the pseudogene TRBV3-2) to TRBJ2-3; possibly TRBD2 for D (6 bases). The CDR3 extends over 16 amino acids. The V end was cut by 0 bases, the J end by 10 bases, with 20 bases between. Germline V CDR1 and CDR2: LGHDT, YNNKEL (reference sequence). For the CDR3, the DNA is TGTGCCAGCAGCCAAGAGAGTTCGTCGGGAGTTAGGTCGCAGTATTTT. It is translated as CASSQESSSGVRSQYF.

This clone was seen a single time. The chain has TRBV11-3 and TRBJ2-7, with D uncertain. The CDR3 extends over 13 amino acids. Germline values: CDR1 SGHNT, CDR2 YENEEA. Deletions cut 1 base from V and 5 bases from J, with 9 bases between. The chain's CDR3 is CASSLGGRHEQYF. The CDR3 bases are TGTGCCAGCAGCTTAGGCGGCCGCCACGAGCAGTACTTC. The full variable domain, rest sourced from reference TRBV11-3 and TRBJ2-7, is EAGVVQSPRYKIIEKKQPVAFWCNPISGHNTLYWYLQNLGQGPELLIRYENEEAVDDSQLPKDRFSAERLKGVDSTLKIQPAELGDSAVYLCASSLGGRHEQYFGPGTRLTVT.

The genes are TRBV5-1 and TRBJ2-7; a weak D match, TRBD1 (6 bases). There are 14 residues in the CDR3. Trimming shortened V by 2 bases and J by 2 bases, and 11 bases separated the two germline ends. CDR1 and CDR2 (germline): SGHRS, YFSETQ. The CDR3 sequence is CASSFWGRAYEQYF. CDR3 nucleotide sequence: TGCGCCAGCAGCTTCTGGGGGCGAGCCTACGAGCAGTACTTC.

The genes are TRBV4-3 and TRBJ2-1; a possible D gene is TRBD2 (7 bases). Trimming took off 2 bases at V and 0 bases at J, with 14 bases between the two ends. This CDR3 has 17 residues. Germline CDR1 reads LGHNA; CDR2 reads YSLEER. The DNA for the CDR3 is TGCGCCAGCAGCCAAATTGGGGGGGGGCACTCCTACAATGAGCAGTTCTTC. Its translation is CASSQIGGGHSYNEQFF.